One T cell receptor (beta chain) is described in this entry. This sample stems from a study of shared clonotypes between healthy human individuals. Naive CD8 cells lacked CD45RO and underwent positive selection for CCR7, leaving out terminally differentiated effector memory CD45RA+ cells. Sequencing was performed with immunoSEQ multiplex PCR; in TCRdb, only in-frame clones are kept and a portion is missing. This sample carries about 2 million clones, about 95% of them seen once, and the ten largest clones take more than 0.95%. V was pared by 7 bases and J by 1 base, with 10 bases between. The CDR3 has 13 residues. Germline values: CDR1 MNHEY, CDR2 SMNVEV (reference sequence).

The sample consisted of naive CD8+ T cells sorted from blood. The sequence came from a man in his late teens or twenties in good health. The chain has TRBV27 and TRBJ1-1; a weak D match, TRBD1 (6 bases). CDR3 sequence (DNA): TGTGCCAGCACCGGGGGGCAGAACACTGAAGCTTTCTTT. It is translated as CASTGGQNTEAFF.